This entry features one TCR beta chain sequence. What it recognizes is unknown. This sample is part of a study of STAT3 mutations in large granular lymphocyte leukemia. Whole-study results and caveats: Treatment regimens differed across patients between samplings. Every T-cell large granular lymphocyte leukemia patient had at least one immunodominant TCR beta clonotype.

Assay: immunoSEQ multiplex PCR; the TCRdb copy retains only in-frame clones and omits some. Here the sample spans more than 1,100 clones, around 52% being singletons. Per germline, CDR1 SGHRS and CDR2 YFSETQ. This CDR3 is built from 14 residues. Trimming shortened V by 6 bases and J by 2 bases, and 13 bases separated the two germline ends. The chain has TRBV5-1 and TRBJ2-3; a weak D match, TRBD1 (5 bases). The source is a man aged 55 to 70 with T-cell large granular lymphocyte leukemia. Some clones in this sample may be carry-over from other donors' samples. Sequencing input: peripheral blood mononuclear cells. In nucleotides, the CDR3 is TGCGCCAGCAAATCAGGGCAGGCCACAGATACGCAGTATTTT. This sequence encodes CASKSGQATDTQYF.